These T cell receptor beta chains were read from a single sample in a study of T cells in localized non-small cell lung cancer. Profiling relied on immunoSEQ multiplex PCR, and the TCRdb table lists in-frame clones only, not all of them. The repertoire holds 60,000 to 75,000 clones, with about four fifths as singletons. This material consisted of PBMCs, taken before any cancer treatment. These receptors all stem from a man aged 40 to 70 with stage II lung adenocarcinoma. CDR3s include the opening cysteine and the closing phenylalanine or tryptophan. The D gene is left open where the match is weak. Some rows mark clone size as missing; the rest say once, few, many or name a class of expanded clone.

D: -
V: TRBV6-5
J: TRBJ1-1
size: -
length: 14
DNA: TGTGCCAGCAGTTACCCCGGGAGAGAGGCTGAAGCTTTCTTT
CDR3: CASSYPGREAEAFF

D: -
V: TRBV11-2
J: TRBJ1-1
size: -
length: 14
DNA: TGTGCCAGCAGCTTAGGGACCGCGAACACTGAAGCTTTCTTT
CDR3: CASSLGTANTEAFF

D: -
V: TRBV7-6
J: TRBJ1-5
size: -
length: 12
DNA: TGTGCCAGCAGCCCGCTGGGTGGGCCCCAGCATTTT
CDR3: CASSPLGGPQHF

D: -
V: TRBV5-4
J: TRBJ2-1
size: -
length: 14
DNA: TGTGCCAGCAGCCCCGGAGGGCCAGGCAATGAGCAGTTCTTC
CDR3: CASSPGGPGNEQFF

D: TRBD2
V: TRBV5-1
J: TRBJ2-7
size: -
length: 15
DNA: TGCGCCAGCAGCTTACTAGCGGGAAAGACCCACGAGCAGTACTTC
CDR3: CASSLLAGKTHEQYF

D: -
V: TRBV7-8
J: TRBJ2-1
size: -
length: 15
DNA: TGTGCCAGCAGCAGGGGGAGTAGGTGGGGAAATGAGCAGTTCTTC
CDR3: CASSRGSRWGNEQFF

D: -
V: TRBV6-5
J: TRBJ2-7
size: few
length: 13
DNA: TGTGCCAGCGGTTCCCCAGGGGTCTACGAGCAGTACTTC
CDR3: CASGSPGVYEQYF

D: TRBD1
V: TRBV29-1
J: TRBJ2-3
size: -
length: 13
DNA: TGCAGCGTTGCGGACAGGAGCACAGATACGCAGTATTTT
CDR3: CSVADRSTDTQYF

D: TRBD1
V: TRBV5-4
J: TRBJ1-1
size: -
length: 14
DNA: TGTGCCAGCAGCCCCGGACAGGTTGGCACTGAAGCTTTCTTT
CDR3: CASSPGQVGTEAFF

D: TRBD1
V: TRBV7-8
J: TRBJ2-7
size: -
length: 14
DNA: TGTGCCAGCAGCTTTAGGACAGGGGGGGTAGGGCAGTACTTC
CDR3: CASSFRTGGVGQYF

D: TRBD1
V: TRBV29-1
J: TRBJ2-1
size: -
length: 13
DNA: TGCAGCGCTTCGACAGGGAATGTCAATGAGCAGTTCTTC
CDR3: CSASTGNVNEQFF

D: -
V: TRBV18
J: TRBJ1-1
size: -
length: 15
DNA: TGTGCCAGCTCACCCGGTGGGGGGCCGGACACTGAAGCTTTCTTT
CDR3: CASSPGGGPDTEAFF

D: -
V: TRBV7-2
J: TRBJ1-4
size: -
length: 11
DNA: TGTGCCAGCAGCTTAAACGGAAATAGGATTTTT
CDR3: CASSLNGNRIF

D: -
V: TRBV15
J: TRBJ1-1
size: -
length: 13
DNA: TGTGCCACCAGTAAGAGGAGGGAGACTGAAGCTTTCTTT
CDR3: CATSKRRETEAFF

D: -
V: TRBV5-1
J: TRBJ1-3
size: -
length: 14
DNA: TGCGCCAGCAGCTTGGAGGGTTTTGAAAACACCATATATTTT
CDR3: CASSLEGFENTIYF

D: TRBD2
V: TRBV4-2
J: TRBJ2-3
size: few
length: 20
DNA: TGTGCCAGCAGCCACCCTCCCGGGACTAGCGGGAGGGTTCTCACAGATACGCAGTATTTT
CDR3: CASSHPPGTSGRVLTDTQYF

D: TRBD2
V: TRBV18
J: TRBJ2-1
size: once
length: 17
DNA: TGTGCCAGCTCACCAGAGCGGCTAGCGGGGTCCTACAATGAGCAGTTCTTC
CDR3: CASSPERLAGSYNEQFF

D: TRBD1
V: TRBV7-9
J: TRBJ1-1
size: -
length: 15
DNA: TGTGCCAGCAGCGAGGGACAGGGGGCAAACACTGAAGCTTTCTTT
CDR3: CASSEGQGANTEAFF

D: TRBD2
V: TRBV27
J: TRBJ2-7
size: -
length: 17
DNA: TGTGCCAGCAGTTACGGACTAGCTCCAGAGGGGTCCTACGAGCAGTACTTC
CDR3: CASSYGLAPEGSYEQYF